The sample holds many counts of the clone carrying this TCR beta chain. As yet, its antigen is unknown. One entry per CDR3 protein, called by TCRdb with MiXCR from the 5' RACE reads. The sample has 50,000 or so distinct CDR3 sequences; about 4% are singletons. These data come from a study of early T cells in non-severe SARS-CoV-2 infection. Overall study findings and caveats: Using VDJdb, the matching emphasized anti-spike CD8 responses while missing private and CD4 specificities.

V dropped 2 bases and J dropped 5 bases, with 13 bases sitting between them. Germline V CDR1 and CDR2: LNHDA, SQIVND (reference sequence). This CDR3 is 15 amino acids long. V usage is TRBV19 and J usage is TRBJ2-1, with a tentative D call TRBD2 (6 bases). The sample taken for sequencing was whole blood. The receptor was derived from an adult who was a healthcare worker with PCR-confirmed SARS-CoV-2 infection or an uninfected control (not recorded which). The CDR3 region is CASSIRWDWDNEQFF. The CDR3 bases are TGTGCCAGTAGTATACGGTGGGACTGGGACAATGAGCAGTTCTTC.